This T cell receptor beta chain was documented in a study of beta chain features in type 1 diabetes (dated by TCRdb to 2017 to 2018). Background for the entire study: No differences in mean age, gender distribution, total cell number or subset yield were found between patients and healthy donors. A total of about 100,000,000 sorted cells were examined across all samples, and RNA yield correlated strongly with the number of cells per subset. In the study, TCRB repertoires of sorted circulating CD4+ T cell subsets from recently diagnosed type 1 diabetes patients were compared with those of matched healthy donors. Regulatory and stem cell-like memory subsets were isolated from only 8 patients and about eight healthy donors, whereas naive and central memory subsets came from all 30 or so donors. Results the study describes overall, beyond this receptor: Shorter templates might have been favored by PCR, but patient and control samples were amplified and corrected together, so both groups would have been affected equally by any skew. The naive, central memory and regulatory TCRB repertoires appeared to resemble one another more closely among patients than among healthy donors. A moderate but significant shortening of TCRB CDR3 length was observed in type 1 diabetes patients in all four CD4+ subsets. Because cDNA rather than genomic DNA was sequenced, highly expressing activated cells could have been over-represented, although no difference in activation and CD3 levels was found between groups. Fewer insertions and more nucleotide deletions at VDJ recombination sites were observed in patients with type 1 diabetes, implying thymic rearrangement abnormalities. Because the HLA sub-analyses included only small numbers of individuals, any influence of HLA type on TCRB rearrangement was left unresolved.

This clone has a handful of counts. No cognate antigen has been identified for it. No base qualities exist here, and no much larger clone lies one base off it. Other DNA sequences in this specimen translate into the identical CDR3. The germline V end is reduced by 4 bases and the J end by 3 bases; junction bases left unmatched: 8. Taken from cysteine to phenylalanine, the CDR3 has 16 residues. The sequence is cut down to CDR3 DNA, 48 bases in frame from base 1. CDR1 and CDR2 are drawn from the germline V gene: SGHRS, YFSETQ. All of the isolated RNA was reverse transcribed with the High Capacity cDNA Reverse Transcription Kit, so expressed TCRB transcripts were sequenced. Deep immunoSEQ sequencing was applied to naive, central memory and regulatory T cell samples, giving an average of approximately 3.8 million total reads per sample. Sorted cells were lysed in RLT buffer, and RNA was extracted using DNase-treated RNeasy Micro or Mini kits according to cell number. To prevent cross-contamination, each cell subset was processed individually, whereas patient and healthy donor samples were processed jointly. The immunoSEQ multiplex PCR was used to amplify TCRB sequences from cDNA, yielding 87-bp fragments that span the CDR3 region. Sequencing of the amplicons was done on the Illumina HiSeq platform. As for how the authors treated the data: Synthetic template baselines were used to correct PCR bias computationally, reads within Hamming distance 2 were collapsed together, and singletons that could not be merged were discarded. Reads were aligned against IMGT to assign V, D and J genes, CDR3 length and insertions or deletions at six rearrangement sites. Within each subset, clonotype counts were normalized to sorted cell number, after which true diversity and Gini coefficients were computed with the tcR R package. Repertoire sharing was quantified using the overlap coefficient calculated on TCRB nucleotide sequences. Out-of-frame TCRB sequences from naive cells were analyzed as a proxy for the pre-selection repertoire. The source is immuneACCESS, and TCRdb retained only in-frame sequences with V and J called. Part of the clones is not carried over; for the studies checked, unresolved V genes explain less than half of this, and the remainder is unexplained. The D gene and trimming were derived from the DNA, and the V and J assignments and clone size from that table. The sample data list hundreds of thousands of clones, and 13% of these were observed just once. The ten largest clones capture approximately 0.02% of the sample.

From each donor, a single peripheral blood sample of roughly 0.11 L on average was drawn into heparinised tubes. Naive, central memory, regulatory and stem cell-like memory CD4+ T cells were sorted on a BD FACSAria II using a panel including CD45RO, CCR7, CD25, CD127, CD95 and CD27. All sorted populations exceeded 98% purity. Right away, PBMCs were isolated by Lymphoprep density gradient centrifugation and were stained directly, with no culture step. So that batch effects would be minimized, each experiment stained and sorted samples in pairs, pairing one healthy donor with one patient. The sequence derives from a man aged 18-30 years with type 1 diabetes. Specimen: naive CD4+ T cells from blood. This specimen's cell subset or site label, per the study, means: true naive CD4+ T cells. The V and J genes are TRBV5-1 and TRBJ2-3; 10 central nucleotides agree with TRBD2. The CDR3 reads CASSPGLAVGTDTQYF. The DNA is TGCGCCAGCAGCCCTGGACTAGCGGTGGGTACAGATACGCAGTATTTT.